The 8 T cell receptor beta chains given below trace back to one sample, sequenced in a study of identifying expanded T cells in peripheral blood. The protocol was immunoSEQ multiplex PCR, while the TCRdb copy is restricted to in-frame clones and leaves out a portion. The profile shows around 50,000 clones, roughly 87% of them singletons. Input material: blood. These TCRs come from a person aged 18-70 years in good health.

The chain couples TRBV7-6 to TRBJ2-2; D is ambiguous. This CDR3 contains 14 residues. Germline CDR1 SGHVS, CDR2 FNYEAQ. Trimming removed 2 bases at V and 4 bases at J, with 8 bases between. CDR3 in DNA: TGTGCCAGCAGCTTAAGTCAGGTCACCGGGGAGCTGTTTTTT. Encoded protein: CASSLSQVTGELFF. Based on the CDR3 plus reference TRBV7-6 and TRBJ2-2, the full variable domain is GAGVSQSPRYKVTKRGQDVALRCDPISGHVSLYWYRQALGQGPEFLTYFNYEAQQDKSGLPNDRFSAERPEGSISTLTIQRTEQRDSAMYRCASSLSQVTGELFFGEGSRLTVL.

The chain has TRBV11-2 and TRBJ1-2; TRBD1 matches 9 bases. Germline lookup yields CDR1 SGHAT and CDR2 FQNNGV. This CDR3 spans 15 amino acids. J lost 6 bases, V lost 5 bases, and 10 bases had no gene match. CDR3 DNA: TGTGCCAGCAGCAAACTACAGGGGGCTTTTGATGGCTACACCTTC. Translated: CASSKLQGAFDGYTF.

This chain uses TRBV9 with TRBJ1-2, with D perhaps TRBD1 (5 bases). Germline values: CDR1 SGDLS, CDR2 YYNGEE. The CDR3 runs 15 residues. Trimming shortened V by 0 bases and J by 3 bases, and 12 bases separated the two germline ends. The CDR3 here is CASSVVSGGDYGYTF. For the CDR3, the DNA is TGTGCCAGCAGCGTAGTTAGTGGAGGGGACTATGGCTACACCTTC.

This CDR3 reads CASSGDQETQYF. As DNA, the CDR3 is TGTGCCAGCTCAGGGGACCAAGAGACCCAGTACTTC. The chain is built from TRBV18 and TRBJ2-5; D is uncertain. Germline CDR1 KGHSH, CDR2 LQKENI. The CDR3 covers 12 residues. V was shortened by 5 bases and J by 0 bases, with 4 bases between the two germline ends.

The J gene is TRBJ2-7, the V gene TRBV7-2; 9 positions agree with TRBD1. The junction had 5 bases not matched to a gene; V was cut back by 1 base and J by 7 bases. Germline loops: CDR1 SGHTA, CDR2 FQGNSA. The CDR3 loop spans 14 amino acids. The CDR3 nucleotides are TGTGCCAGCAGCTTAGGGACAGGGGTGAGAGAGCAGTACTTC. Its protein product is CASSLGTGVREQYF.

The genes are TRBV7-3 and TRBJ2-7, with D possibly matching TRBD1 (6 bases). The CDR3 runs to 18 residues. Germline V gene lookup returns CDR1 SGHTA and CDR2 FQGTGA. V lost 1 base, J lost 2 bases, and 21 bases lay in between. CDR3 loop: CASSLIVRRRQVAYEQYF. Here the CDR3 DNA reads TGTGCCAGCAGCTTAATCGTGAGAAGGAGACAGGTAGCCTACGAGCAGTACTTC. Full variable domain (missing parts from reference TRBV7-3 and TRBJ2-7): GAGVSQTPSNKVTEKGKYVELRCDPISGHTALYWYRQSLGQGPEFLIYFQGTGAADDSGLPNDRFFAVRPEGSVSTLKIQRTERGDSAVYLCASSLIVRRRQVAYEQYFGPGTRLTVT.

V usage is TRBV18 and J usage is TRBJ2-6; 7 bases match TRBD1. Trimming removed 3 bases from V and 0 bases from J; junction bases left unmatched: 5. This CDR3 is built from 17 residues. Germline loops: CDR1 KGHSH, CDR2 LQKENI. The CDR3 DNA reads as TGTGCCAGCTCACCGAGGACAGGAAACTCTGGGGCCAACGTCCTGACTTTC. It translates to CASSPRTGNSGANVLTF.

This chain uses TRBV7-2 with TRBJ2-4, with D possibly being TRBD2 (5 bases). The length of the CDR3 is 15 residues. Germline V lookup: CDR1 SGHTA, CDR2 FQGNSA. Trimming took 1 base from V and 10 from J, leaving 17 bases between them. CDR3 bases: TGTGCCAGCAGCTTAGATCGGGCTAGCTCAAGTATTCAGTACTTC. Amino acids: CASSLDRASSSIQYF.